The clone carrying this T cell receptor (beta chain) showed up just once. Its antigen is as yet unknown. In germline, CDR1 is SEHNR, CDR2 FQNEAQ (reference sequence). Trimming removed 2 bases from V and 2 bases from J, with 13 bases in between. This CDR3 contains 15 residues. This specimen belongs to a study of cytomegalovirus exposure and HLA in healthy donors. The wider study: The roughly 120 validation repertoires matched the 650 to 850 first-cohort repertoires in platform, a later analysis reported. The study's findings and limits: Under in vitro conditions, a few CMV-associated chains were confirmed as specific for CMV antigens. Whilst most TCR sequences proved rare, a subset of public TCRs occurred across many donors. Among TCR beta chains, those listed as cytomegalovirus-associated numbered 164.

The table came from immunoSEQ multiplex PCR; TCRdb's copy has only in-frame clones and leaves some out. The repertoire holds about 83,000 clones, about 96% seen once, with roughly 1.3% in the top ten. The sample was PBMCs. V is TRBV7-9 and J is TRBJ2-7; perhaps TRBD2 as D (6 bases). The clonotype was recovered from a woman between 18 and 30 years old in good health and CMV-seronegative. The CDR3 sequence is CASSLMGRITYEQYF. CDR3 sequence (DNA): TGTGCCAGCAGCTTAATGGGGAGGATCACCTACGAGCAGTACTTC.